The 24 T cell receptor beta chains listed next were all sequenced from one sample in a study of early T cells in non-severe SARS-CoV-2 infection. Using its own MiXCR run on the 5' RACE reads, TCRdb lists one record per CDR3 protein. The data show roughly 110,000 distinct CDR3 sequences, around 10% seen once. The specimen was whole blood. The receptors come from an adult who was a healthcare worker with PCR-confirmed SARS-CoV-2 infection or an uninfected control (not recorded which).

This clonotype was seen at least ten times. The rearrangement uses TRBV12-3 or TRBV12-4 and TRBJ1-5; D uncertain. V shed 5 bases and J shed 4 bases, with 9 bases lying between them. The CDR3 is 13 amino acids. The CDR3 DNA is TGTGCCAGCAGTCTGGATACAAATCAGCCCCAGCATTTT. This codes for CASSLDTNQPQHF.

V gene TRBV15 combines with J gene TRBJ1-5, with D maybe TRBD1 (6 bases). The CDR3 is 14 amino acids. Between the trimmed V and J ends, which lost 0 bases and 6 bases, there was a span of 9 bases. Per the germline V gene, CDR1 is LNHNV and CDR2 is YYDKDF (reference sequence). Written as DNA, the CDR3 is TGTGCCACCAGCAGAGATACAGGGAGTCAGCCCCAGCATTTT. This codes for CATSRDTGSQPQHF.

Ten or more counts support this clonotype. The rearrangement uses TRBV5-5 and TRBJ2-2; TRBD2 matches 12 bases. The CDR3 is made up of 17 amino acids. V lost 4 bases to trimming and J lost 5 bases; unmatched junction nucleotides: 9. Germline CDR1 reads SGHKS; CDR2 reads YYEKEE (reference sequence). CDR3 loop: CASSGGSGTSGTGELFF. CDR3 in DNA: TGTGCCAGCAGCGGCGGGTCTGGGACTAGCGGGACCGGGGAGCTGTTTTTT.

This clonotype was counted ten times or more. Here the CDR3 reads CASGGHQAFF. The CDR3 DNA follows: TGTGCCAGCGGGGGTCATCAAGCTTTCTTT. The chain combines TRBV12-3 or TRBV12-4 with TRBJ1-1, with D maybe TRBD1 (5 bases). The CDR3 runs to 10 residues. V lost 8 bases and J lost 9, with 10 bases in between.

This clonotype was counted a few times. This rearrangement joins TRBV12-3 or TRBV12-4 to TRBJ2-7; D not certain. This CDR3 contains 11 residues. Trimming cost V 4 bases and J 7 bases, with 8 bases left between them. CDR3 amino acids: CASSSRGEQYF. In DNA, the CDR3 is TGTGCCAGCAGTTCCCGAGGAGAGCAGTACTTC.

In its sample, this clonotype was seen many times. The CDR3 coding sequence is TGTGCCAGCAGTGAAGATCCCGGGACCCGGGGACACGAGCAGTACTTC. It encodes CASSEDPGTRGHEQYF. The chain uses TRBV6-1 and TRBJ2-7; possibly TRBD1 or TRBD2 for D (5 bases each). The CDR3 is 16 residues long. The V end was cut by 1 base, the J end by 5 bases, with 18 bases between. Germline V gene data show CDR1 as MNHNS and CDR2 as SASEGT.

The sample holds many counts of this clonotype. V and J are TRBV6-6 and TRBJ2-1; TRBD1 agrees at 11 bases. Germline CDR1 is MNHNY and CDR2 is SVGAGI (reference sequence). This CDR3 spans 12 amino acids. V lost 4 bases and J lost 16; bases outside the gene matches: 6. CDR3 region: CASSSGDRGEFF. The CDR3, as DNA: TGTGCCAGCAGTTCGGGGGACAGGGGGGAATTCTTC.

The sample holds many counts of this clonotype. The chain is built from TRBV30 and TRBJ2-3; 10 bases match TRBD1. The length of the CDR3 is 15 residues. V shed 5 bases and J 3 bases; nucleotides not matched to a gene: 8. Germline CDR1 and CDR2: GTSNPN and SVGIG (reference sequence). CDR3 in DNA: TGTGCCTGGTCTATGCCGGGACAGGGGACAGATACGCAGTATTTT. This codes for CAWSMPGQGTDTQYF.

Only a few counts were recorded for this clonotype. CDR3 sequence (DNA): TGCAGTGCTGTGGGTTACCAAGAGACCCAGTACTTC. Encoded protein: CSAVGYQETQYF. V usage is TRBV20-1 and J usage is TRBJ2-5; D gene ambiguous. Trimming cost V 5 bases and J 0 bases, with 7 bases left between them. The germline V gene has CDR1 DFQATT and CDR2 SNEGSKA (reference sequence). This CDR3 region has 12 residues.

This clonotype was observed at least ten times. The CDR3 sequence is CSARQGPDTQYF. CDR3 sequence (DNA): TGCAGCGCCAGACAGGGGCCTGATACGCAGTATTTT. The V and J genes are TRBV29-1 and TRBJ2-3, with TRBD1 matching 8 bases. The CDR3 sequence is 12 residues long. Per germline, CDR1 SQVTM and CDR2 ANQGSEA. Trimming removed 7 bases from V and 6 bases from J; junction bases left unmatched: 6.

This clonotype was seen at least ten times. V gene TRBV7-2 combines with J gene TRBJ2-7, with D unresolved. The germline V gene has CDR1 SGHTA and CDR2 FQGNSA. Between the trimmed V and J ends, which lost 6 bases and 3 bases, there was a span of 12 bases. The CDR3 loop spans 13 amino acids. The CDR3 sequence: CASSLSGSYEQYF. The CDR3 DNA is TGTGCCAGCAGTTTATCCGGCAGCTACGAGCAGTACTTC.

The CDR3 coding sequence is TGTGCCAGCAGTTTCGGACAGGGCGGTCAGCCCCAGCATTTT. Its protein product is CASSFGQGGQPQHF. The chain recombines TRBV7-9 with TRBJ1-5, with TRBD1 matching 8 bases. Losses at the gene ends were 6 bases for V and 6 bases for J; bases not matched to a gene: 7. Germline values: CDR1 SEHNR, CDR2 FQNEAQ (reference sequence). The CDR3 covers 14 residues.

V is TRBV12-3 or TRBV12-4 and J is TRBJ2-7; TRBD1 agrees at 10 bases. CDR3 length equals 15 residues. After removal of 5 bases from V and 0 bases from J, the junction contained 4 bases not matched to a gene. The CDR3 loop reads CASSPGQGDSYEQYF. CDR3 coding DNA: TGTGCCAGCAGTCCCGGACAGGGGGACTCCTACGAGCAGTACTTC.

V usage is TRBV21-1 and J usage is TRBJ2-7; no check of the table's D call, TRBD1, against the DNA was made. TRBV21-1 is termed a pseudogene. The CDR3 is 13 residues long. This CDR3 reads CASGGQGAYEQYF. The CDR3 nucleotides are TGTGCCAGCGGGGGACAGGGGGCCTACGAGCAGTACTTC.

This clonotype was seen ten or more times. V gene TRBV5-1 combines with J gene TRBJ2-1; 12 bases are shared with TRBD2. Germline loops: CDR1 SGHRS, CDR2 YFSETQ. Trimming at V came to 3 bases and at J to 8 bases, leaving 9 bases not matched to a gene. CDR3 size: 16 residues. CDR3 coding DNA: TGCGCCAGCAGCTCCCGACTAGCGGGAGTTTTTTATGAGCAGTTCTTC. As protein: CASSSRLAGVFYEQFF.

This clonotype was counted only a few times. The J gene is TRBJ2-3, the V gene TRBV28; 7 nucleotides line up with TRBD1. The junction had 5 bases not matched to a gene; V was cut back by 4 bases and J by 4 bases. This CDR3 has 14 residues. CDR1 is MDHEN and CDR2 is SYDVKM in the germline V gene. CDR3 sequence reads: CASSSQGWADTQYF. CDR3 DNA: TGTGCCAGCAGTTCACAGGGGTGGGCAGATACGCAGTATTTT.

This clonotype was seen repeatedly, ten times or more. The V gene is TRBV12-3 or TRBV12-4, the J gene TRBJ1-3; tentative D call: TRBD1 (5 bases). The CDR3 runs 16 residues. With 6 bases removed from V and 2 bases from J, the gap between germline ends came to 17 bases. The CDR3 here is CASSPPLGGAGNTIYF. The CDR3 nucleotides read TGTGCCAGCAGCCCTCCCCTTGGGGGGGCTGGAAACACCATATATTTT.

This clonotype was counted between two and nine times. The chain is built from TRBV7-8 and TRBJ1-6; D is ambiguous. CDR3 length equals 16 residues. Germline values: CDR1 SGHVS, CDR2 FQNEAQ. V was clipped by 1 base and J by 8 bases, with 15 bases between them. DNA of the CDR3: TGTGCCAGCAGCTTAGGGCACGGTTCTTTAGATTCACCCCTCCACTTT. Translating it yields CASSLGHGSLDSPLHF.

By frequency in the sample, this clonotype is medium-sized. The chain has TRBV29-1 and TRBJ2-7; D call uncertain. This CDR3 is 12 amino acids long. From germline, CDR1 is SQVTM and CDR2 ANQGSEA. Trimming removed 5 bases at V and 4 bases at J, with 12 bases between. The CDR3 protein is CSVSQAGYEQYF. CDR3 nucleotide sequence: TGCAGCGTTAGCCAGGCCGGGTACGAGCAGTACTTC.

The sample holds many counts of this clonotype. The chain links TRBV10-3 to TRBJ2-1; TRBD1 matches at 9 bases. The CDR3 runs 15 residues. The V segment lost 8 bases and the J segment 9 bases; nucleotides outside the gene matches: 14. The germline gives CDR1 ENHRY, CDR2 SYGVKD. CDR3 sequence: CAIWGSGTGSPEQFF. The CDR3 nucleotides are TGTGCCATCTGGGGGTCCGGGACAGGGTCCCCTGAGCAGTTCTTC.

The chain is built from TRBV28 and TRBJ1-2; D not certain. The length of the CDR3 is 15 residues. The germline V and J ends were trimmed by 1 base and 3 bases, with 12 bases remaining between them. Germline V lookup: CDR1 MDHEN, CDR2 SYDVKM. The CDR3 bases are TGTGCCAGCAGTTTATTCGCCGCCCGGGACTATGGCTACACCTTC. Protein sequence: CASSLFAARDYGYTF.

This clonotype was found many times. The chain couples TRBV28 to TRBJ2-7, with 7 bases identical to TRBD2. CDR1 and CDR2 from the germline V gene are MDHEN and SYDVKM. The CDR3 is 14 residues long. Trimming at V came to 1 base and at J to 5 bases, leaving 5 bases not matched to a gene. The CDR3 reads CASSLSSGIDEQYF. CDR3 DNA: TGTGCCAGCAGTTTATCCAGCGGGATAGACGAGCAGTACTTC.

This chain uses TRBV18 with TRBJ2-1; TRBD1 is a possible D gene (6 bases). Per the germline V gene, CDR1 is KGHSH and CDR2 is LQKENI. With 3 bases removed from V and 3 bases from J, the gap between germline ends came to 18 bases. The CDR3 has 17 amino acids. CDR3 DNA: TGTGCCAGCTCACCGATGGGACACGTCCTAAACTACAATGAGCAGTTCTTC. Translation gives CASSPMGHVLNYNEQFF. The variable domain in full, with the rest retrieved from reference TRBV18 and TRBJ2-1, is NAGVMQNPRHLVRRRGQEARLRCSPMKGHSHVYWYRQLPEEGLKFMVYLQKENIIDESGMPKERFSAEFPKEGPSILRIQQVVRGDSAAYFCASSPMGHVLNYNEQFFGPGTRLTVL.

In the case of this clonotype: A much more abundant neighbour one base away suggests this may be a read error. This chain connects TRBV7-9 to TRBJ2-7, with D maybe TRBD2 (6 bases). Germline CDR1 and CDR2: SEHNR and FQNEAQ (reference sequence). Trimming shortened V by 5 bases and J by 3 bases, and 17 bases separated the two germline ends. The CDR3 extends over 15 amino acids. In nucleotides, the CDR3 is TGTGCCAGCAGCCGCGACGGGCCGGGGGTCTACGAGCAGTACTTC. Amino acids: CASSRDGPGVYEQYF.